The 29 T cell receptor beta chains below all came from one sample that was sequenced in a study of cytomegalovirus exposure and HLA in healthy donors. The PCR was carried out with 60 Vbeta primers and 13 Jbeta primers. Sequencing was performed with immunoSEQ multiplex PCR; in TCRdb, only in-frame clones are kept and a portion is missing. The sample lists 120,000 to 150,000 clones; 65% to 85% were seen once. The sequencing sample was made of PBMCs. The receptors come from a woman aged 40 to 50 in good health and CMV-seropositive.

This chain connects TRBV30 to TRBJ1-6; D is undetermined. V was shortened by 0 bases and J by 3 bases, with 6 bases between the two germline ends. The CDR3 is 14 residues long. CDR1 and CDR2 from the germline V gene are GTSNPN and SVGIG (reference sequence). The CDR3 DNA reads as TGTGCCTGGAGTGTACGGAGCTATAATTCACCCCTCCACTTT. Protein product: CAWSVRSYNSPLHF.

This clone came up once. The chain employs TRBV19 and TRBJ1-4; TRBD1 matches 9 bases. Germline values: CDR1 LNHDA, CDR2 SQIVND (reference sequence). With 6 bases clipped from V and 7 bases from J, the junction kept 0 bases outside the gene matches. This CDR3 is built from 12 residues. The CDR3 DNA is TGTGCCAGTAGGACAGGGGGTGAAAAACTGTTTTTT. Translated: CASRTGGEKLFF.

The chain joins TRBV2 to TRBJ1-2; 8 bases align to TRBD1. V shed 8 bases, J shed 8 bases, and the junction held 16 bases outside the gene matches. The germline V gene encodes CDR1 SNHLY and CDR2 FYNNEI. The CDR3 is 15 amino acids. The CDR3 DNA follows: TGTGCCAGCCGAACCTCAGGGGGCGCTCGTTCCGGCTACACCTTC. This gives the protein CASRTSGGARSGYTF. Drawing the rest from reference TRBV2 and TRBJ1-2, the complete variable domain is EPEVTQTPSHQVTQMGQEVILRCVPISNHLYFYWYRQILGQKVEFLVSFYNNEISEKSEIFDDQFSVERPDGSNFTLKIRSTKLEDSAMYFCASRTSGGARSGYTFGSGTRLTVV.

J is TRBJ2-5 and V is TRBV4-1, with TRBD1 matching 7 bases. The V gene's germline CDR1 is MGHRA and CDR2 YSYEKL. The CDR3 covers 15 residues. V was pared by 0 bases and J by 5 bases, with 6 bases of the junction left unmatched. The CDR3 DNA is TGCGCCAGCAGCCAAGATAGGGGGCGCGGGGAGACCCAGTACTTC. Its protein is CASSQDRGRGETQYF.

The CDR3, as DNA: TGCGCCAGTTCGACTAGCGGGGAACTCGGTGAGCAGTTCTTC. Translation gives CASSTSGELGEQFF. The chain carries TRBV10-2 and TRBJ2-1; 11 bases map to TRBD2. Germline CDR1 is WSHSY and CDR2 is SAAADI. V gave up 9 bases and J gave up 9 bases; unmatched junction bases: 10. There are 14 residues in the CDR3.

V usage is TRBV28 and J usage is TRBJ1-2; D may be TRBD1 (5 bases). Trimming pared 2 bases from V and 4 bases from J, leaving 11 bases between. The CDR3 has 14 amino acids. Germline V gives CDR1 MDHEN, CDR2 SYDVKM. The CDR3 region is CASSLGQGGYGYTF. In DNA, the CDR3 is TGTGCCAGCAGTTTAGGGCAGGGTGGCTATGGCTACACCTTC.

The rearrangement links TRBV2 to TRBJ2-7, with TRBD2 identical over 7 bases. The ends lost 8 bases at V and 4 bases at J; junction bases unmatched: 11. This CDR3 has 14 residues. The V gene's germline CDR1 is SNHLY and CDR2 FYNNEI. The CDR3 loop reads CASVGGRGSYEQYF. CDR3 in DNA: TGTGCCAGCGTTGGAGGGCGGGGGTCTTACGAGCAGTACTTC.

This chain links TRBV2 with TRBJ1-5; possible D gene TRBD1, 6 bases. V lost 7 bases, J lost 3 bases, and 16 bases lay in between. Germline V gene lookup returns CDR1 SNHLY and CDR2 FYNNEI. The CDR3 totals 15 residues. CDR3: CASKSTKGVNQPQHF. The CDR3, as DNA: TGTGCCAGCAAGTCCACGAAGGGGGTCAATCAGCCCCAGCATTTT.

The rearrangement joins TRBV28 to TRBJ1-1, with no clear D. This CDR3 has 18 residues. Germline CDR1 MDHEN, CDR2 SYDVKM. V was clipped by 2 bases and J by 1 base, with 20 bases between them. The CDR3 region is CASSLSPGVEGPNTEAFF. CDR3 nucleotide sequence: TGTGCCAGCAGTTTAAGCCCCGGGGTTGAAGGACCGAACACTGAAGCTTTCTTT. The whole variable domain, remainder taken from reference TRBV28 and TRBJ1-1, is DVKVTQSSRYLVKRTGEKVFLECVQDMDHENMFWYRQDPGLGLRLIYFSYDVKMKEKGDIPEGYSVSREKKERFSLILESASTNQTSMYLCASSLSPGVEGPNTEAFFGQGTRLTVV.

Points on this clone: The identical CDR3 is also encoded by other nucleotide sequences in the sample. V and J are TRBV5-1 and TRBJ1-5; 9 nucleotides agree with TRBD1. Germline V lookup: CDR1 SGHRS, CDR2 YFSETQ. The CDR3 covers 15 residues. The V and J ends lost 0 bases and 2 bases, in that order; junction bases with no gene match: 0. This chain's CDR3 is CASSLGQGGNQPQHF. In DNA, the CDR3 is TGCGCCAGCAGCTTGGGACAGGGGGGCAATCAGCCCCAGCATTTT.

This chain joins TRBV5-6 and TRBJ1-3; D perhaps matches TRBD1 (5 bases). CDR3 size: 15 residues. V was pared by 0 bases and J by 3 bases, with 10 bases between. The V gene's germline CDR1 is SGHDT and CDR2 YYEEEE. The CDR3 DNA reads as TGTGCCAGCAGCTTGGGGGGCCAGATTGGAAACACCATATATTTT. This translates into CASSLGGQIGNTIYF. Combining the CDR3 with reference TRBV5-6 and TRBJ1-3 gives the whole variable domain DAGVTQSPTHLIKTRGQQVTLRCSPKSGHDTVSWYQQALGQGPQFIFQYYEEEERQRGNFPDRFSGHQFPNYSSELNVNALLLGDSALYLCASSLGGQIGNTIYFGEGSWLTVV.

This sequence joins TRBV6-6 and TRBJ1-3; 9 nucleotides match TRBD1. The CDR3 has 16 amino acids. The germline gives CDR1 MNHNY, CDR2 SVGAGI (reference sequence). After removal of 0 bases from V and 7 bases from J, the junction contained 7 bases not matched to a gene. The CDR3 here is CASSYSFTGGRNTIYF. CDR3 nucleotide sequence: TGTGCCAGCAGTTACTCCTTCACAGGGGGCCGGAACACCATATATTTT.

This rearrangement joins TRBV6-6 to TRBJ2-3, with 9 bases matching TRBD1. The germline gives CDR1 MNHNY, CDR2 SVGAGI (reference sequence). J lost 3 bases, V lost 5 bases, and 3 bases had no gene match. This CDR3 region has 14 residues. CDR3 region: CASSTQGATDTQYF. CDR3 in DNA: TGTGCCAGCAGTACACAGGGGGCAACAGATACGCAGTATTTT.

The CDR3 coding sequence is TGTGCCATCAGTGAGTCGGGTAGCGGAAGGAGCTCCTACAATGAGCAGTTCTTC. It translates to CAISESGSGRSSYNEQFF. The chain couples TRBV10-3 to TRBJ2-1, with D perhaps TRBD2 (6 bases). The ends were cut back, 0 bases at V and 0 bases at J, with 15 bases in the middle. CDR1 and CDR2 from the germline V gene are ENHRY and SYGVKD. CDR3 length equals 18 residues.

In this sample, this clone turned up once. The rearrangement uses TRBV12-5 and TRBJ2-3, with TRBD1 as a possible D gene (6 bases). Looked up from germline, CDR1 is LGHNT and CDR2 is FRNRAP. The V end lost 0 bases, the J end lost 3 bases, and 13 bases lay between the germline ends. The CDR3 spans 16 residues. CDR3 sequence (DNA): TGTGCTAGTGGTTTGGTAGGGCCACAGGGAACAGATACGCAGTATTTT. This translates into CASGLVGPQGTDTQYF.

This clone was detected only a few times. The genes are TRBV7-2 and TRBJ1-1; weak D call: TRBD1 (5 bases). Germline loops: CDR1 SGHTA, CDR2 FQGNSA. This CDR3 contains 14 residues. V gave up 3 bases and J gave up 1 base, with 9 bases separating them. The CDR3: CASSFYRQNTEAFF. The DNA for the CDR3 is TGTGCCAGCAGCTTTTACAGGCAGAACACTGAAGCTTTCTTT.

To note about this clone: Sequence at one end of the junction differs from germline and may be a read error. The CDR3 region has the DNA TGTTCCAGCAGCTCTCCGGGACACAGGAACACTGAAGCTTTCTTT. The encoded protein is CSSSSPGHRNTEAFF. The chain has TRBV7-9 and TRBJ1-1, with a possible D match to TRBD1 (6 bases). There are 15 residues in the CDR3. CDR1 and CDR2 (germline): SEHNR, FQNEAQ (reference sequence).

The V gene is TRBV2, the J gene TRBJ1-5; no firm D call. Trimming left V 8 bases short and J 5 bases short, with 16 bases between. This CDR3 has 14 residues. Germline V gene sequence: CDR1 SNHLY, CDR2 FYNNEI. CDR3 nucleotide sequence: TGTGCCAGCGAGGAGGACGTGGGTTATCAGCCCCAGCATTTT. Translated: CASEEDVGYQPQHF. Full variable domain (missing parts from reference TRBV2 and TRBJ1-5): EPEVTQTPSHQVTQMGQEVILRCVPISNHLYFYWYRQILGQKVEFLVSFYNNEISEKSEIFDDQFSVERPDGSNFTLKIRSTKLEDSAMYFCASEEDVGYQPQHFGDGTRLSIL.

In its sample, this clone was seen a few times. This chain uses TRBV18 with TRBJ2-7; D is unresolved. V dropped 3 bases and J dropped 6 bases, with 12 bases sitting between them. Germline V gene sequence: CDR1 KGHSH, CDR2 LQKENI. The CDR3 consists of 13 residues. The DNA of the CDR3 is TGTGCCAGCTCACCGTCCGAGCTAGGCGAGCAGTACTTC. Translating it yields CASSPSELGEQYF.

The CDR3 DNA reads TGCGCCAGCAGCTCCGGGGGGGCCGAGGACACCGGGGAGCTGTTTTTT. This translates into CASSSGGAEDTGELFF. The rearrangement links TRBV5-1 to TRBJ2-2; 8 positions match TRBD2. V shed 3 bases and J 3 bases; nucleotides not matched to a gene: 7. Germline loops: CDR1 SGHRS, CDR2 YFSETQ. The length of the CDR3 is 16 residues.

This clone was found once. The chain has TRBV25-1 and TRBJ2-7, with 7 bases lining up with TRBD1. The CDR3 contains 14 residues. J gave up 3 bases and V 4 bases, and 6 bases lay outside the gene matches. From germline, CDR1 is MGHDK and CDR2 SYGVNS. The CDR3 DNA follows: TGTGCCAGCAGTGCCCCGGGACAGAACTACGAGCAGTACTTC. Translation gives CASSAPGQNYEQYF.

Remarks on this clone: Other DNA sequences in the sample encode the same CDR3. J is TRBJ1-2 and V is TRBV6-1; 8 positions agree with TRBD1. V shed 1 base, J shed 6 bases, and the junction held 4 bases outside the gene matches. The germline V gene has CDR1 MNHNS and CDR2 SASEGT. The CDR3 runs 14 residues. The CDR3 bases are TGTGCCAGCAGTGAAGGCCTACAGGGGGATGGCTACACCTTC. The encoded protein is CASSEGLQGDGYTF.

The table lists this clone with a few counts. The chain has TRBV5-6 and TRBJ1-1; TRBD1 might be the D (6 bases). Trimming left V 3 bases short and J 7 bases short, with 16 bases between. The CDR3 extends over 14 amino acids. Germline V lookup: CDR1 SGHDT, CDR2 YYEEEE. CDR3: CASSWGRRGGEAFF. CDR3 DNA sequence: TGTGCCAGCAGCTGGGGGCGCAGGGGTGGTGAAGCTTTCTTT.

The chain is built from TRBV4-1 and TRBJ1-2, with D uncertain. The V gene lost 1 base and the J gene lost 2 bases, with 8 bases spanning the gap. This CDR3 comprises 14 residues. Germline V gene lookup returns CDR1 MGHRA and CDR2 YSYEKL. This CDR3 is CASSQGSTNYGYTF. The CDR3 DNA reads as TGCGCCAGCAGCCAAGGGTCTACGAACTATGGCTACACCTTC.

V gene TRBV6-1 combines with J gene TRBJ2-7, with D uncertain. Germline V CDR1 and CDR2: MNHNS, SASEGT. The ends were cut back, 1 base at V and 4 bases at J, with 11 bases in the middle. The CDR3 length is 14 residues. The CDR3 DNA follows: TGTGCCAGCAGTGAAGAACCAAGAGGATACGAGCAGTACTTC. Amino acid sequence: CASSEEPRGYEQYF.

V and J are TRBV11-2 and TRBJ2-5; TRBD1 matches at 10 bases. The ends lost 5 bases at V and 5 bases at J; junction bases unmatched: 8. Germline CDR1 and CDR2: SGHAT and FQNNGV. The CDR3 extends over 15 amino acids. The CDR3: CASSPLGTGVETQYF. The CDR3 bases are TGTGCCAGCAGCCCACTCGGGACAGGGGTGGAGACCCAGTACTTC. Variable domain in full (rest from reference TRBV11-2 and TRBJ2-5): EAGVAQSPRYKIIEKRQSVAFWCNPISGHATLYWYQQILGQGPKLLIQFQNNGVVDDSQLPKDRFSAERLKGVDSTLKIQPAKLEDSAVYLCASSPLGTGVETQYFGPGTRLLVL.

The V gene is TRBV30, the J gene TRBJ1-2, with D possibly being TRBD1 (5 bases). The germline V gene encodes CDR1 GTSNPN and CDR2 SVGIG (reference sequence). The CDR3 is made up of 11 amino acids. Trimming stripped 2 bases from V and 8 bases from J, with 9 bases between. As DNA, the CDR3 is TGTGCCTGGAGTAATGGGGGGGGCTACACCTTC. This encodes CAWSNGGGYTF.

This clone was found once. The chain is built from TRBV5-1 and TRBJ1-1; possibly TRBD1 for D (6 bases). Per the germline V gene, CDR1 is SGHRS and CDR2 is YFSETQ. The CDR3 is made up of 15 amino acids. Trimming removed 0 bases from V and 5 bases from J, with 14 bases in between. In DNA form, the CDR3 reads TGCGCCAGCAGCTTGGGTGGGGGGGCGAGTACTGAAGCTTTCTTT. Its translation is CASSLGGGASTEAFF.

This chain uses TRBV6-6 with TRBJ1-4, with D maybe TRBD1 (6 bases). V was clipped by 5 bases and J by 7 bases, with 14 bases between them. This CDR3 spans 14 amino acids. Germline values: CDR1 MNHNY, CDR2 SVGAGI (reference sequence). CDR3 residues: CASSHRETGEKLFF. CDR3 DNA: TGTGCCAGCAGTCACAGGGAAACGGGTGAAAAACTGTTTTTT.